The rows below give T cell receptor beta chains drawn from one sample of a study of T cell responses to AZD1222 COVID-19 vaccine. Only in-frame clones appear in the TCRdb table, and some are missing; sequencing was by immunoSEQ multiplex PCR. This sample has 95,000 to 150,000 clones, with 80% to 90% found just once. Sample: peripheral blood, taken on day 0 of AZD1222 vaccination. These receptors came from an adult in good health. Both conserved end residues are part of each CDR3. Fields, in order: J gene, D gene, clone size, V gene, CDR3 DNA, CDR3 protein. The D gene is left open where the match is weak. Only some rows state a clone size, as once, few, many or a class for expanded clones.

>TRBJ1-2|TRBD1|.|TRBV10-3
TGTGCCATCAGTGAGAGGACAGGGGATGGCTACACCTTC
CAISERTGDGYTF
>TRBJ2-7|.|.|TRBV6-2/TRBV6-3
TGTGCCAGCAGTTACTCAGGGGGAGATGGCTACGAGCAGTACTTC
CASSYSGGDGYEQYF
>TRBJ2-2|.|once|TRBV24-1
TGTGCCACCAGTGAGGCCAGGACGAACACCGGGGAGCTGTTTTTT
CATSEARTNTGELFF
>TRBJ2-2|TRBD1|.|TRBV5-4
TGTGCCAGCAGCATAAACAGGGGGAACACCGGGGAGCTGTTTTTT
CASSINRGNTGELFF
>TRBJ2-5|TRBD2|.|TRBV6-6
TGTGCCAGCAGTCAAAGGGGTCTTGCGGGGGGGCTTAGAGAGAGGTGGAGGCCGGAGACCCAGTACTTC
CASSQRGLAGGLRERWRPETQYF
>TRBJ1-2|TRBD1|.|TRBV18
TGTGCCAGCTCACAGGGACAGCTCTATGGCTACACCTTC
CASSQGQLYGYTF
>TRBJ2-1|TRBD1|.|TRBV29-1
TGCAGCGTCGACAAGACAGGGGAGAATGAGCAGTTCTTC
CSVDKTGENEQFF
>TRBJ1-3|.|.|TRBV28
TGTGCCAGCAGCCGCGGGGGGGGAAACACCATATATTTT
CASSRGGGNTIYF
>TRBJ1-1|.|.|TRBV12-3/TRBV12-4
TGTGCCAGCAGTTTAGCCGGTGAAGCTTTCTTT
CASSLAGEAFF
>TRBJ2-1|TRBD1|few|TRBV27
TGTGCCAGCAGTTTAGCGGCAGGGGGCCGCAATGAGCAGTTCTTC
CASSLAAGGRNEQFF
>TRBJ1-3|TRBD1|.|TRBV2
TGTGCCAGCAGTCCTTCGTTCGGGACAGGGGTCTCTGGAAACACCATATATTTT
CASSPSFGTGVSGNTIYF
>TRBJ1-1|.|.|TRBV9
TGTGCCAGCAGCGACAGCCGCATGAACACTGAAGCTTTCTTT
CASSDSRMNTEAFF
>TRBJ1-4|.|.|TRBV28
TGTGCCAGCAGTTTGAGGATATCGGGGGTTCGGGATGAAAAACTGTTTTTT
CASSLRISGVRDEKLFF
>TRBJ1-2|TRBD1|.|TRBV30
TGTGCCTGCCCACGGGAGGACAGGGAGTCTGGCTACACCTTC
CACPREDRESGYTF
>TRBJ1-2|.|.|TRBV29-1
TGCAGCGTTGACAGCCTTACTAACTATGGCTACACCTTC
CSVDSLTNYGYTF
>TRBJ1-5|.|.|TRBV7-2
TGTGCCAGCAGCCCCGACCTTGACCTCCGGCCCCAGCATTTT
CASSPDLDLRPQHF